This T cell receptor beta chain was sequenced for a study of PD-1 blockade in classical Hodgkin lymphoma. Using immunoSEQ multiplex PCR, the repertoire was profiled, and TCRdb retains in-frame clones only, with some absent. The table has nearly 50,000 clones, under 80% seen once. CDR1 is SGHAT and CDR2 is FQNNGV in the germline V gene. The CDR3 loop spans 13 amino acids. Trimming shortened V by 6 bases and J by 1 base, and 10 bases separated the two germline ends. The time point: cycle 4 day 1 (C4D1), after 6 weeks of nivolumab. Each patient relapsed following autologous stem cell transplantation, and prior brentuximab vedotin exposure differed. A word on this clone: Its antigen is undetermined.

General observations from the study: The causes of the repertoire differences, possibly disease activity or prior therapy, remain undefined. Complete responders had baseline diversity similar to newly diagnosed patients.

This rearrangement joins TRBV11-2 to TRBJ2-7; D may be TRBD1 (5 bases). The sequences come from peripheral blood mononuclear cells (PBMCs), collected before the fourth cycle of nivolumab. The origin of this receptor is a human donor with classical Hodgkin lymphoma. The CDR3 loop reads CASRPTGSYEQYF. DNA for the CDR3: TGTGCCAGCAGACCTACAGGTTCCTACGAGCAGTACTTC.